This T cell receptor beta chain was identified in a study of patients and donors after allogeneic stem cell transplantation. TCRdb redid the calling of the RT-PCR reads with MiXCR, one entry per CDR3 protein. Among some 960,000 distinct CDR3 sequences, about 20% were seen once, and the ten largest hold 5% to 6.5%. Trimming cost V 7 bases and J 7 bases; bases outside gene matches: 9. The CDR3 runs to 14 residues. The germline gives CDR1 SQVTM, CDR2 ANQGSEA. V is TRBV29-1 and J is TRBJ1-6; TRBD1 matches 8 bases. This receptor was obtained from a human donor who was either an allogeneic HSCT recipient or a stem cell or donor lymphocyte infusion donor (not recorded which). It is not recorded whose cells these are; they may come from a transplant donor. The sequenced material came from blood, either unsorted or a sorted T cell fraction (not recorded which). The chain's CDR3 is CSGLTGVTNSPLHF. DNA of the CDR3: TGCAGCGGACTGACAGGGGTGACAAATTCACCCCTCCACTTT.